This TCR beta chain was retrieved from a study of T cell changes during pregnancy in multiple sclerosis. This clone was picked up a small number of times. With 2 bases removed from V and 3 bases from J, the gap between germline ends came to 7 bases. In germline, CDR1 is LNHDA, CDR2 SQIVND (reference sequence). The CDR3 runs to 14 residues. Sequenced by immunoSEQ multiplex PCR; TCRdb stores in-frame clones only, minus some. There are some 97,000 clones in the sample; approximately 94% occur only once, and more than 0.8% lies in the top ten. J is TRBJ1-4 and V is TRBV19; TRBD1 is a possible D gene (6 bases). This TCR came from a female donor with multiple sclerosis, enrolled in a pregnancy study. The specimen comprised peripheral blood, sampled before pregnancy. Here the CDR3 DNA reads TGTGCCAGTAGTATACAGGGGCCTAATGAAAAACTGTTTTTT. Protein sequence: CASSIQGPNEKLFF.